The 10 T cell receptor beta chains below all came from one sample that was sequenced in a study of T cell repertoires in cytomegalovirus infection. MiXCR, applied by TCRdb to the reads, yields one record per CDR3 protein. The table has some 300,000 distinct CDR3 sequences, about a tenth seen once. Sequences were obtained from PBMCs. These receptors were taken from a human donor in good health (CMV status not recorded). Some clones in this sample may be carry-over from other donors' samples.

This clonotype was picked up a small number of times. This chain connects TRBV19 to TRBJ2-2; TRBD2 is a possible D gene (6 bases). Germline V CDR1 and CDR2: LNHDA, SQIVND (reference sequence). Trimming removed 10 bases from V and 6 bases from J, with 18 bases in between. This CDR3 region has 14 residues. The CDR3: CATWTRRASGELFF. DNA of the CDR3: TGTGCCACCTGGACAAGGAGGGCATCCGGGGAGCTGTTTTTT. The complete variable domain, with remaining parts taken from reference TRBV19 and TRBJ2-2, reads DGGITQSPKYLFRKEGQNVTLSCEQNLNHDAMYWYRQDPGQGLRLIYYSQIVNDFQKGDIAEGYSVSREKKESFPLTVTSAQKNPTAFYLCATWTRRASGELFFGEGSRLTVL.

In this sample, this clonotype turned up many times. J is TRBJ2-1 and V is TRBV6-5; 16 bases are shared with TRBD2. Trimming cost V 5 bases and J 8 bases; bases outside gene matches: 3. Per germline, CDR1 MNHEY and CDR2 SVGAGI. CDR3 length: 15 residues. The CDR3 region has the DNA TGTGCCAGCAGTCCGGGACTAGCGGGGGGGGATGAGCAGTTCTTC. It yields the protein CASSPGLAGGDEQFF.

This clonotype was recorded many times. V gene TRBV7-2 combines with J gene TRBJ2-7; D is tentatively TRBD1 or TRBD2 (5 bases each). V was clipped by 5 bases and J by 5 bases, with 13 bases between them. Germline V lookup: CDR1 SGHTA, CDR2 FQGNSA. There are 13 residues in the CDR3. The DNA of the CDR3 is TGTGCCAGCAGCCCCTATGGGGGAAACGAGCAGTACGTC. Encoded protein: CASSPYGGNEQYV.

This clonotype was observed many times. The rearrangement joins TRBV3-1 to TRBJ2-5; D is perhaps TRBD1 or TRBD2 (6 bases each). V was clipped by 4 bases and J by 4 bases, with 22 bases between them. The CDR3 length is 17 residues. Looked up from germline, CDR1 is LGHDT and CDR2 is YNNKEL (reference sequence). CDR3 DNA sequence: TGTGCCAGCAGCCCCGGTTTACGGGGGCCCGGTCGAGAGACCCAGTACTTC. It translates to CASSPGLRGPGRETQYF.

This clonotype was observed many times. This chain joins TRBV7-8 and TRBJ2-1, with D tentatively TRBD1 (5 bases). V lost 3 bases, J lost 2 bases, and 11 bases lay in between. Germline lookup yields CDR1 SGHVS and CDR2 FQNEAQ. This CDR3 comprises 15 residues. The CDR3 bases are TGTGCCAGCAGCTTTGGCAGGGTGGCCTACAATGAGCAGTTCTTC. This codes for CASSFGRVAYNEQFF.

At least ten counts were recorded for this clonotype. V usage is TRBV6-6 and J usage is TRBJ2-1; no clear D gene. Germline assignment: CDR1 MNHNY and CDR2 SVGAGI (reference sequence). The CDR3 has 15 residues. Trimming pared 10 bases from V and 3 bases from J, leaving 19 bases between. The CDR3 protein is CATHRSTARYNEQFF. CDR3 nucleotides: TGTGCCACCCATCGGAGCACTGCACGCTACAATGAGCAGTTCTTC.

This clonotype has a count of ten or more. V is TRBV7-8 and J is TRBJ1-1; D is possibly TRBD1 (6 bases). This CDR3 comprises 15 residues. Trimming cost V 5 bases and J 4 bases, with 17 bases left between them. Germline lookup yields CDR1 SGHVS and CDR2 FQNEAQ. The CDR3 protein is CASSPGGGRGTEAFF. The DNA of the CDR3 is TGTGCCAGCAGCCCCGGAGGGGGGCGGGGCACTGAAGCTTTCTTT. Using reference TRBV7-8 and TRBJ1-1 for the parts outside the CDR3, the full variable domain is GAGVSQSPRYKVAKRGQDVALRCDPISGHVSLFWYQQALGQGPEFLTYFQNEAQLDKSGLPSDRFFAERPEGSVSTLKIQRTQQEDSAVYLCASSPGGGRGTEAFFGQGTRLTVV.

This clonotype appeared many times. At one of its ends the junction is not consistent with the germline gene, which may arise from a read error. The rearrangement uses TRBV7-2 and TRBJ1-2; D might be TRBD1 (5 bases). Germline V lookup: CDR1 SGHTA, CDR2 FQGNSA. CDR3 size: 15 residues. CDR3 nucleotides: TGTGCCAGCAGCTTAATTTGGGGCAGGGAGCCTGAGGTGATCTTC. As protein: CASSLIWGREPEVIF.

V is TRBV4-2 and J is TRBJ2-1, with TRBD2 identical over 9 bases. The CDR3 has 16 residues. Looked up from germline, CDR1 is LGHNA and CDR2 is YNFKEQ. Germline trimming cut 0 bases from V and 9 bases from J; bases unmatched to any gene: 9. The CDR3 sequence is CASSQEGGLAVSEQFF. The CDR3 bases are TGTGCCAGCAGCCAAGAAGGGGGACTAGCAGTGAGTGAGCAGTTCTTC.

This clonotype was counted at least ten times. The chain joins TRBV7-2 to TRBJ2-5, with D uncertain. The V and J ends lost 2 bases and 5 bases respectively, with 27 bases between them. CDR1 and CDR2 from the germline V gene are SGHTA and FQGNSA. The CDR3 contains 19 residues. CDR3: CASSLRYGQSPLKAETQYF. The CDR3 DNA is TGTGCCAGCAGCTTAAGATACGGGCAGAGTCCCTTAAAAGCGGAGACCCAGTACTTC.